This T cell receptor beta chain was sequenced during a study of blood T cell repertoires in COVID-19. About the research overall: Researchers got acute and convalescent COVID-19 samples from the United States, Italy and Spain. In each case, the material was cDNA or gDNA derived from T cells, B-cell-depleted T cells, or PBMCs.

Participants had their cohort set by participant-reported clinical history. Trimming at V came to 1 base and at J to 9 bases, leaving 12 bases not matched to a gene. CDR3 length equals 16 residues. Germline CDR1 is MGHRA and CDR2 is YSYEKL. Authors' data handling: Cell counts per sample came from amplifying reference gene primers. Only in-frame clones appear in the TCRdb table, and some are missing; sequencing was by immunoSEQ multiplex PCR. V, J and clone size derive from that table, while D and trimming were established from the DNA sequence. The top ten clones hold almost 9.5% of a sample with hundreds of thousands of clones, nearly 90% of them seen once.

Sequencing was done on a sample of PBMCs or T cells enriched from blood (not recorded which). The V gene is TRBV4-1, the J gene TRBJ2-5, with 9 bases identical to TRBD1. The clonotype comes from a young woman who had recovered from COVID-19. This chain's CDR3 is CASSQAGTGTEVPQYF. In DNA, the CDR3 is TGCGCCAGCAGCCAAGCCGGGACAGGGACGGAAGTGCCCCAGTACTTC.